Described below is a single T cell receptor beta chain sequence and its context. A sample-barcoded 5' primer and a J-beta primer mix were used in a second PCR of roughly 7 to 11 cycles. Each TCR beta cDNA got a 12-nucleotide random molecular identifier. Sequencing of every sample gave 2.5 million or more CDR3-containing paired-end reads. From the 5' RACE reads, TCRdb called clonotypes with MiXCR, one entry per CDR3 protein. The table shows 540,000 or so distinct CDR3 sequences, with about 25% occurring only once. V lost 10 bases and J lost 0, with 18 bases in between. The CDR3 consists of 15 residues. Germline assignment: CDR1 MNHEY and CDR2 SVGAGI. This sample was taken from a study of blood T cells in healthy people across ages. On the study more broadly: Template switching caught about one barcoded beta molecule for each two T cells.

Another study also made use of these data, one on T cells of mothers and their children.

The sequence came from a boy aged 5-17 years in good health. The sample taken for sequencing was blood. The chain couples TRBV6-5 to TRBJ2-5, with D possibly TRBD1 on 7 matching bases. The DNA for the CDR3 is TGTGCCACCAGGCAGGGGGGCCCGTACCAAGAGACCCAGTACTTC. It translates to CATRQGGPYQETQYF.